The rows below give T cell receptor beta chains drawn from one sample of a study of cytomegalovirus exposure and HLA in healthy donors. Measured with immunoSEQ multiplex PCR; TCRdb has only the in-frame clones, and not every one. This repertoire shows some 80,000 clones, 90% to 95% found once; its top ten account for around 0.69%. The sample comprised PBMCs. These receptors originate from a woman aged 18-29 years in good health and CMV-seronegative. CDR3s include the opening cysteine and the closing phenylalanine or tryptophan. Each record gives: CDR3 DNA, CDR3 protein, clone size, V gene, D gene, J gene. D genes are given only for firm matches. Where a row states a size, it is once, few, many or the class of an expanded clone; other rows omit it.

TGTGCCAGCCGGGACAGGGGCTCCTATCAGCCCCAGCATTTT | CASRDRGSYQPQHF | NA | TRBV19 | TRBD1 | TRBJ1-5
TGTGCCAGCATTACGGGACAGGGGGGTTACGAGCAGTACTTC | CASITGQGGYEQYF | NA | TRBV6-6 | TRBD1 | TRBJ2-7
TGCGCCAGCAGTCGAGCGGGGACCACAGATACGCAGTATTTT | CASSRAGTTDTQYF | NA | TRBV10-1 | TRBD2 | TRBJ2-3
TGTGCCAGCAGTCGCCGTAGCGGGCAAGAGACCCAGTACTTC | CASSRRSGQETQYF | NA | TRBV6-5 | TRBD2 | TRBJ2-5
TGTGCCAGCAGTTTAGCGGGGGGGCGCGACGAGCAGTACTTC | CASSLAGGRDEQYF | NA | TRBV27 | TRBD2 | TRBJ2-7
TGTGCCAGTAGTCCCTGGGCAGGCGAACAGCCCCAGCATTTT | CASSPWAGEQPQHF | NA | TRBV19 | NA | TRBJ1-5
TGTGCCAGAAGCTTGATACAAAGGCCAGGGATGTCCTACGAGCAGTACTTC | CARSLIQRPGMSYEQYF | NA | TRBV5-3 | NA | TRBJ2-7
TGTGCCAGCAGCTTTAAGGGGGCAGGCAATCAGCCCCAGCATTTT | CASSFKGAGNQPQHF | NA | TRBV7-2 | TRBD1 | TRBJ1-5
TGTGCCAGCAGCCCTAGCGGGAGCTACAATGAGCAGTTCTTC | CASSPSGSYNEQFF | NA | TRBV28 | TRBD2 | TRBJ2-1
TGTGCCAGCAGCCCAGGGGATTCCTCTGGAAACACCATATATTTT | CASSPGDSSGNTIYF | NA | TRBV11-2 | NA | TRBJ1-3
TGTGCCAGCAGTCCGCAGGGACTAGCCCCGACGCAGCAGTACTTC | CASSPQGLAPTQQYF | once | TRBV14 | TRBD2 | TRBJ2-7
TGTGCCAGCAGCAAACAGGGGGCGACGAGGAATGAGCAGTTCTTC | CASSKQGATRNEQFF | NA | TRBV7-8 | TRBD1 | TRBJ2-1
TGTGCCAGTTATAGCGGGGGCTACAATGAGCAGTTCTTC | CASYSGGYNEQFF | NA | TRBV6-5 | TRBD2 | TRBJ2-1
TGTGCCAGCAGCCAAGGACGGGGGAACACTGAAGCTTTCTTT | CASSQGRGNTEAFF | once | TRBV14 | NA | TRBJ1-1
TGCGCCAGCAGCAGGGGACAGGGGCCTACTGCGGGTACGCAGTATTTT | CASSRGQGPTAGTQYF | NA | TRBV5-1 | TRBD1 | TRBJ2-3
TGTGCCAGCAGCCCCGGACAGGGGGCGATCTCCTACGAGCAGTACTTC | CASSPGQGAISYEQYF | NA | TRBV9 | TRBD1 | TRBJ2-7
TGTGCCAGCAGCCAAAAAAGCGGGATCTCCTACAATGAGCAGTTCTTC | CASSQKSGISYNEQFF | NA | TRBV14 | TRBD2 | TRBJ2-1
TGCGCCAGCAGCTTCTACACAGATACGCAGTATTTT | CASSFYTDTQYF | NA | TRBV5-1 | NA | TRBJ2-3
TGCGCCAGCAGCCAAGACGTGCCTAGCTATGGCTACACCTTC | CASSQDVPSYGYTF | NA | TRBV4-3 | NA | TRBJ1-2
TGTGCCACCAGCAGTAGCAAAAAGAACTATGGCTACACCTTC | CATSSSKKNYGYTF | NA | TRBV15 | NA | TRBJ1-2
TGTGCCAGCTCACTCGGACTAGCGGGAGGGGAGACCCAGTACTTC | CASSLGLAGGETQYF | NA | TRBV18 | TRBD2 | TRBJ2-5
TGTGCCAGCAGCCTTGACAGGGATGGTGAAAAACTGTTTTTT | CASSLDRDGEKLFF | NA | TRBV27 | TRBD1 | TRBJ1-4
TGTGCCAGCAGTCTGGGGACTAGCGGGAAGGAGACCCAGTACTTC | CASSLGTSGKETQYF | NA | TRBV6-5 | TRBD2 | TRBJ2-5
TGCGCCAGCAGCTCCCAGGGGGCAACTAATGAAAAACTGTTTTTT | CASSSQGATNEKLFF | NA | TRBV5-1 | TRBD1 | TRBJ1-4
TGCAGCGTTGAACCTAGCGGGAGCGTAAATACGCAGTATTTT | CSVEPSGSVNTQYF | NA | TRBV29-1 | TRBD2 | TRBJ2-3
TGTGCCAGCAGCTTAGGTAGCGGGGGGGTCGGCACAGATACGCAGTATTTT | CASSLGSGGVGTDTQYF | NA | TRBV11-2 | TRBD2 | TRBJ2-3
TGCGCCAGCAGCTTGGCGCGGCCTTATGAAAAACTGTTTTTT | CASSLARPYEKLFF | NA | TRBV5-1 | NA | TRBJ1-4
TGTGCCAGCACCCGATTGGGGGGGGTCAACACCGGGGAGCTGTTTTTT | CASTRLGGVNTGELFF | NA | TRBV13 | TRBD2 | TRBJ2-2
TGCGCCAGCAGCCCCTCCCCGGGACAGGGTGTGGAGTCTGGCTACACCTTC | CASSPSPGQGVESGYTF | NA | TRBV5-1 | TRBD1 | TRBJ1-2
TGTGCCAGCGGACTGGGACAGGGTCGAAGTCCTGGGGCCAACGTCCTGACTTTC | CASGLGQGRSPGANVLTF | NA | TRBV2 | TRBD1 | TRBJ2-6
TGTGCCAGCAGTGGGGAGGGTACAACTAATGAAAAACTGTTTTTT | CASSGEGTTNEKLFF | NA | TRBV6-4 | NA | TRBJ1-4